Below are 25 T cell receptor beta chains sequenced from a single sample in a study of blood T cell repertoires in COVID-19. Clones were read by immunoSEQ multiplex PCR, and TCRdb kept only the in-frame ones, dropping some. The top ten hold 2.5% to 4% of the sample, which has 300,000 to 400,000 clones, around 91% seen once. The source material was peripheral blood. The receptors originated from a woman in her late teens or twenties who had recovered from COVID-19.

V usage is TRBV27 and J usage is TRBJ1-2, with TRBD1 matching 9 bases. In germline, CDR1 is MNHEY, CDR2 SMNVEV (reference sequence). The CDR3 extends over 13 amino acids. V was pared by 6 bases and J by 8 bases, with 7 bases of the junction left unmatched. CDR3 amino acids: CASRYGTGLGYTF. CDR3 sequence (DNA): TGTGCCAGCAGATACGGGACAGGGTTAGGCTACACCTTC.

The CDR3 region has the DNA TGTGCCAGTAGTTCCGAGGGAGGGGGGTTCTCCGGGGAGCTGTTTTTT. This sequence encodes CASSSEGGGFSGELFF. The V gene is TRBV19, the J gene TRBJ2-2; maybe TRBD2 (7 bases). V lost 5 bases to trimming and J lost 6 bases, with 19 bases between them. The germline CDR1 and CDR2 sequences are LNHDA and SQIVND (reference sequence). This CDR3 is 16 amino acids long.

The V gene is TRBV10-3, the J gene TRBJ2-1; D gene ambiguous. In germline, CDR1 is ENHRY, CDR2 SYGVKD. V was clipped by 5 bases and J by 5 bases, with 7 bases between them. The CDR3 runs to 12 residues. The CDR3 DNA reads as TGTGCCATCAGTCAGGCCAACAATGAGCAGTTCTTC. This codes for CAISQANNEQFF.

The CDR3 region has the DNA TGTGCCAGCTGCCTGCGACAGGGAACCACTGAAGCTTTCTTT. Amino acid sequence: CASCLRQGTTEAFF. V and J are TRBV7-2 and TRBJ1-1; 7 bases fit TRBD1. The CDR3 contains 14 residues. The germline V gene encodes CDR1 SGHTA and CDR2 FQGNSA. After removal of 8 bases from V and 4 bases from J, the junction contained 10 bases not matched to a gene. Complete variable domain (other parts from reference TRBV7-2 and TRBJ1-1): GAGVSQSPSNKVTEKGKDVELRCDPISGHTALYWYRQSLGQGLEFLIYFQGNSAPDKSGLPSDRFSAERTGGSVSTLTIQRTQQEDSAVYLCASCLRQGTTEAFFGQGTRLTVV.

The V call is TRBV5-4, the J call TRBJ2-1; 11 positions match TRBD2. The junction had 12 bases not matched to a gene; V was cut back by 0 bases and J by 7 bases. This CDR3 contains 18 residues. Germline V gene data show CDR1 as SGHNT and CDR2 as YYREEE (reference sequence). CDR3 loop: CASSLEPKRLAGLNEQFF. In nucleotides, the CDR3 is TGTGCCAGCAGCTTGGAACCCAAACGACTAGCGGGATTAAATGAGCAGTTCTTC.

This rearrangement joins TRBV5-6 to TRBJ2-5, with a tentative D call TRBD2 (5 bases). V was clipped by 3 bases and J by 3 bases, with 15 bases between them. The CDR3 has 15 amino acids. Germline assignment: CDR1 SGHDT and CDR2 YYEEEE. As DNA, the CDR3 is TGTGCCAGCAGCTCACTGCGCTGGGGAGAAGAGACCCAGTACTTC. It translates to CASSSLRWGEETQYF. Drawing the rest from reference TRBV5-6 and TRBJ2-5, the complete variable domain is DAGVTQSPTHLIKTRGQQVTLRCSPKSGHDTVSWYQQALGQGPQFIFQYYEEEERQRGNFPDRFSGHQFPNYSSELNVNALLLGDSALYLCASSSLRWGEETQYFGPGTRLLVL.

The chain carries TRBV9 and TRBJ2-1, with TRBD2 identical over 16 bases. J gave up 4 bases and V 7 bases, and 2 bases lay outside the gene matches. Germline CDR1 is SGDLS and CDR2 is YYNGEE. The CDR3 contains 15 residues. The CDR3 DNA sequence: TGTGCCAGCGGGACTAGCGGGAGGGCTTACAATGAGCAGTTCTTC. Translation: CASGTSGRAYNEQFF.

This chain joins TRBV5-5 and TRBJ1-1, with D unclear. Trimming pared 4 bases from V and 1 base from J, leaving 8 bases between. Germline V CDR1 and CDR2: SGHKS, YYEKEE (reference sequence). The CDR3 has 13 amino acids. As DNA, the CDR3 is TGTGCCAGCAGCGCGGCTTCGAACACTGAAGCTTTCTTT. It encodes CASSAASNTEAFF.

The J gene is TRBJ1-1, the V gene TRBV5-1, with 10 nucleotides matching TRBD1. The CDR3 has 17 residues. V lost 0 bases and J lost 7; bases outside the gene matches: 12. Germline CDR1 reads SGHRS; CDR2 reads YFSETQ. For the CDR3, the DNA is TGCGCCAGCAGCTTGGAGACAGGGGGCGGACTCCAGAGTGAAGCTTTCTTT. Translation: CASSLETGGGLQSEAFF.

V is TRBV29-1 and J is TRBJ2-1; TRBD2 matches at 12 bases. Looked up from germline, CDR1 is SQVTM and CDR2 is ANQGSEA. Unmatched junction bases numbered 14, after V lost 4 bases and J lost 7 bases. This CDR3 comprises 17 residues. The CDR3 is CSVVLRRTSGIRNEQFF. CDR3 nucleotides: TGCAGCGTTGTTCTTCGAAGGACTAGCGGGATAAGGAATGAGCAGTTCTTC.

The chain recombines TRBV20-1 with TRBJ2-3; TRBD2 might be the D (5 bases). V was cut by 6 bases and J by 3 bases, with 7 bases left in between. Germline V gene lookup returns CDR1 DFQATT and CDR2 SNEGSKA (reference sequence). This CDR3 spans 11 amino acids. CDR3 coding DNA: TGCAGTGCCCAGCGGACAGATACGCAGTATTTT. Its protein product is CSAQRTDTQYF.

Concerning this clone: A read error may account for a junction end that differs from germline. The rearrangement joins TRBV11-2 to TRBJ1-3; D not resolved. Germline CDR1 SGHAT, CDR2 FQNNGV. This CDR3 is built from 12 residues. The CDR3 here is CASSLVGLAGSF. DNA of the CDR3: TGTGCCAGCAGCTTAGTAGGATTGGCAGGAAGTTTT.

CDR3 sequence (DNA): TGTGCCAGCAGCTCCCGGACTAGCCGCGTCTACAATGAGCAGTTCTTC. This gives the protein CASSSRTSRVYNEQFF. The V call is TRBV28, the J call TRBJ2-1; 8 positions agree with TRBD2. Per the germline V gene, CDR1 is MDHEN and CDR2 is SYDVKM. J was trimmed by 3 bases and V by 6 bases; bases with no gene match: 10. This CDR3 comprises 16 residues.

The rearrangement uses TRBV19 and TRBJ2-1; D is ambiguous. The CDR3 is 13 amino acids. In germline, CDR1 is LNHDA, CDR2 SQIVND (reference sequence). The V end lost 3 bases, the J end lost 4 bases, and 7 bases lay between the germline ends. The CDR3 loop is CASSIWQYNEQFF. The CDR3 bases are TGTGCCAGTAGTATTTGGCAGTACAATGAGCAGTTCTTC.

This chain joins TRBV5-1 and TRBJ2-1; 14 bases line up with TRBD2. Trimming cost V 4 bases and J 8 bases; bases outside gene matches: 8. The germline CDR1 and CDR2 sequences are SGHRS and YFSETQ. This CDR3 contains 16 residues. In nucleotides, the CDR3 is TGCGCCAGCAGCGACGGACTAGCGGGAGGTGCGGATGAGCAGTTCTTC. It yields the protein CASSDGLAGGADEQFF.

The chain carries TRBV5-6 and TRBJ1-6; weak D call: TRBD1 (5 bases). CDR3 length: 15 residues. Germline lookup yields CDR1 SGHDT and CDR2 YYEEEE. V was shortened by 2 bases and J by 7 bases, with 13 bases between the two germline ends. CDR3 in DNA: TGTGCCAGCAGCTTACGTGACAGTCGAAATTCACCCCTCCACTTT. Protein sequence: CASSLRDSRNSPLHF.

This chain connects TRBV5-5 to TRBJ1-4, with TRBD1 matching over 8 bases. The germline V gene encodes CDR1 SGHKS and CDR2 YYEKEE (reference sequence). The V gene end was trimmed by 4 bases and the J gene end by 4 bases; junction bases not matched to a gene: 9. The CDR3 is 16 amino acids. The CDR3, as DNA: TGTGCCAGCAGCCCCAACAGGGGGGCATTTAATGAAAAACTGTTTTTT. It translates to CASSPNRGAFNEKLFF. Supplemented by reference TRBV5-5 and TRBJ1-4, the full variable domain reads DAGVTQSPTHLIKTRGQQVTLRCSPISGHKSVSWYQQVLGQGPQFIFQYYEKEERGRGNFPDRFSARQFPNYSSELNVNALLLGDSALYLCASSPNRGAFNEKLFFGSGTQLSVL.

CDR3 DNA sequence: TGTGCCAGCAGCACTCCCTTGACAGGGGATGAAGCTTTCTTT. It is translated as CASSTPLTGDEAFF. The rearrangement joins TRBV7-8 to TRBJ1-1, with 8 nucleotides matching TRBD1. V lost 5 bases, J lost 7 bases, and 9 bases stayed unmatched. The CDR3 is 14 residues long. CDR1 is SGHVS, CDR2 FQNEAQ, per germline.

This chain links TRBV5-1 with TRBJ2-7; D perhaps matches TRBD1 (6 bases). Germline CDR1 and CDR2: SGHRS and YFSETQ. V dropped 0 bases and J dropped 3 bases, with 10 bases sitting between them. The length of the CDR3 is 14 residues. The CDR3 nucleotides read TGCGCCAGCAGCTTGGCAGCAGGGGACTACGAGCAGTACGTC. This codes for CASSLAAGDYEQYV.

DNA for the CDR3: TGTGCCAGCAGCGTCGAAGGGTCGGGGCAGCCCCAGCATTTT. It encodes CASSVEGSGQPQHF. The chain combines TRBV9 with TRBJ1-5; no reliable D call. The CDR3 covers 14 residues. CDR1 and CDR2 from the germline V gene are SGDLS and YYNGEE. V shed 2 bases and J shed 7 bases, with 13 bases lying between them.

CDR3 coding DNA: TGTGCCAGTAGTATAGTCCGGGAAAGGCGGAATTCACCCCTCCACTTT. Protein sequence: CASSIVRERRNSPLHF. The V gene is TRBV19, the J gene TRBJ1-6, with D hard to call. Trimming removed 1 base from V and 7 bases from J, with 14 bases in between. The CDR3 sequence is 16 residues long. In germline, CDR1 is LNHDA, CDR2 SQIVND (reference sequence). Complete variable domain (other parts from reference TRBV19 and TRBJ1-6): DGGITQSPKYLFRKEGQNVTLSCEQNLNHDAMYWYRQDPGQGLRLIYYSQIVNDFQKGDIAEGYSVSREKKESFPLTVTSAQKNPTAFYLCASSIVRERRNSPLHFGNGTRLTVT.

CDR3 bases: TGCGCCAGCAGCTTGAGGCAGGGGGACACTGAAGCTTTCTTT. It codes for CASSLRQGDTEAFF. The chain is built from TRBV5-1 and TRBJ1-1; TRBD1 agrees at 7 bases. Germline V gene lookup returns CDR1 SGHRS and CDR2 YFSETQ. The trim removed 1 base at V and 3 bases at J, leaving 3 bases unmatched. The CDR3 is made up of 14 amino acids.

This sequence joins TRBV5-1 and TRBJ1-5; weak D call: TRBD1 (6 bases). This CDR3 has 15 residues. In germline, CDR1 is SGHRS, CDR2 YFSETQ. With 0 bases removed from V and 1 base from J, the gap between germline ends came to 8 bases. CDR3 loop: CASSLETGSNQPQHF. CDR3 nucleotide sequence: TGCGCCAGCAGCTTGGAGACAGGCAGCAATCAGCCCCAGCATTTT.

The genes are TRBV7-2 and TRBJ2-3; 7 nucleotides line up with TRBD1. V was clipped by 4 bases and J by 2 bases; unmatched bases: 12. The CDR3 is 17 amino acids. Germline V gene data show CDR1 as SGHTA and CDR2 as FQGNSA. CDR3 coding DNA: TGTGCCAGCAGCTACACCGACAGGGTCGGGTACACAGATACGCAGTATTTT. Amino acid sequence: CASSYTDRVGYTDTQYF.

The V call is TRBV4-3, the J call TRBJ2-3; no reliable D call. The CDR3 loop spans 13 amino acids. The V and J ends lost 4 bases and 6 bases respectively, with 11 bases between them. Germline CDR1 is LGHNA and CDR2 is YSLEER. This CDR3 reads CASSLRSRDTQYF. In DNA form, the CDR3 reads TGCGCCAGCAGCCTAAGATCGCGGGATACGCAGTATTTT.